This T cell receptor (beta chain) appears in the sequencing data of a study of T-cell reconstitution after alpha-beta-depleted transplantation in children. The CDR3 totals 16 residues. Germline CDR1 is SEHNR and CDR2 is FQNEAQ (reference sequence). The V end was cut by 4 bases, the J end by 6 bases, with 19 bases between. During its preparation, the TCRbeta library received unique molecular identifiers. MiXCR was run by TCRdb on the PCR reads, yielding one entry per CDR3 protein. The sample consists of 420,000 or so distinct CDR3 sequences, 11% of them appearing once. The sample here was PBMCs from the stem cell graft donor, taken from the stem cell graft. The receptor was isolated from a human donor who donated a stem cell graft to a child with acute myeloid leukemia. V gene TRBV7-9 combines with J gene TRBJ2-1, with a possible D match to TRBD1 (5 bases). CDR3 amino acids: CASSSYRSQLFNEQFF. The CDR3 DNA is TGTGCCAGCAGCTCGTACAGGAGCCAACTTTTCAATGAGCAGTTCTTC.